These T cell receptor beta chains were read from a single sample in a study of T cell responses to AZD1222 COVID-19 vaccine. Profiled with immunoSEQ multiplex PCR; TCRdb holds only in-frame clones, not every one. The repertoire includes 100,000 or so clones, 90% of them detected once, and 1% to 1.5% sits in the top ten. The material was peripheral blood, obtained on day 0 of AZD1222 vaccination. The receptors stem from an adult in good health. The CDR3 runs from the conserved cysteine through the conserved F or W.

length,V,CDR3
12,TRBV28,CASSLQRQPQHF
11,TRBV28,CASSSDYGYTF
14,TRBV5-1,CASRTGSIDTEAFF
15,TRBV7-9,CASSPLTRSTGELFF
14,TRBV19,CASSISGLAYEQYF
16,TRBV13,CASSKGGPRTTDTQYF
16,TRBV6-2/TRBV6-3,CASSPGGMGVSYEQYF
12,TRBV19,CASSLRDTEAFF
16,TRBV10-3,CAISESRWGITYEQYF
16,TRBV4-1,CASSHLAGVGPDTQYF
11,TRBV7-9,CASSLAREAFF
14,TRBV6-5,CASSFQSGGTEAFF
13,TRBV3-1/TRBV3-2,CASSASGTDGYTF
16,TRBV6-1,CASSERSSLSSYEQYF
13,TRBV10-3,CAISRGHIYEQYF
13,TRBV15,CATSRERYYEQYF
15,TRBV28,CASSPTSGGLYEQYF
15,TRBV5-1,CASSLEWPTNTEAFF
16,TRBV5-1,CASSLGLAIAKNIQYF
17,TRBV7-6,CASSLGGEHVGKYGYTF
13,TRBV11-2,CASSLNTEDEAFF
13,TRBV4-1,CASSQPGPTEAFF
18,TRBV10-3,CAISERGRGRPYNSPLHF
17,TRBV2,CASSEAKFGQSNEKLFF
14,TRBV7-2,CASSSRSGTGELFF
15,TRBV24-1,CATSDLQGGIGGYTF
15,TRBV9,CASSVDSGAATEAFF
13,TRBV29-1,CSGGDPNTGELFF
15,TRBV7-8,CASSLEAGGWNEQFF
15,TRBV29-1,CSVPEARGGRTEAFF
14,TRBV6-1,CASSEWGSGNTIYF
14,TRBV6-5,CASKGGPSADTQYF
14,TRBV28,CATRLGWGYYEQYF
12,TRBV10-3,CATKTGSGEQYF
15,TRBV9,CASSLAGETTGELFF
17,TRBV12-5,CASGTPRTGLYSYEQYF
15,TRBV27,CASSAGTVPNTEAFF
16,TRBV27,CASSAGTGGTGNTIYF
15,TRBV27,CASSLMGVGGTEAFF
18,TRBV5-6,CASSLPDREAANTGELFF
14,TRBV28,CASSLGRGNQPQHF
14,TRBV5-4,CASSFTGTGLGYTF
16,TRBV9,CASSVGLAGDAYEQYF
15,TRBV5-8,CASSLFGTVNTEAFF
15,TRBV5-1,CASSLEGRSNQPQHF
15,TRBV2,CASSEEGTTNYGYTF
15,TRBV4-1,CASSPRGGAMDGYTF
16,TRBV7-9,CASSLSIRLGADGYTF
16,TRBV7-9,CASSYAVSSAAGELFF
16,TRBV20-1,CSASHGQGSYNSPLHF
14,TRBV3-1/TRBV3-2,CASSYRDGNQPQHF
12,TRBV6-1,CASSDRYQPQHF
19,TRBV19,CASSIMGHRPSGNYNEQFF
14,TRBV7-9,CASSFQHRNTEAFF